A selection of T cell receptor beta chains follows, all from one sample in a study of cytomegalovirus exposure and HLA in healthy donors. Libraries were prepared by immunoSEQ multiplex PCR; TCRdb keeps only in-frame clonotypes and omits some of them. The sample shows around 200,000 clones, around 88% of them seen only once. The sample comprised PBMCs. These receptors all come from a woman between 18 and 30 years old in good health and CMV-seronegative. The CDR3 runs from the conserved cysteine through the conserved F or W. The D gene is left open where the match is weak. Clone sizes are given selectively: once, few, many, or a class where the clone is expanded.

v_gene,abundance,j_gene,d_gene,CDR3aa,CDR3nt
TRBV19,.,TRBJ2-7,TRBD2,CASSIRGRRYEQYF,TGTGCCAGTAGTATCCGCGGGAGAAGGTACGAGCAGTACTTC
TRBV5-4,.,TRBJ2-5,.,CASSATGTQYF,TGTGCCAGCAGCGCCACCGGGACTCAGTACTTC
TRBV10-3,.,TRBJ2-7,.,CAIKVEDSYEQYF,TGTGCCATCAAGGTTGAGGACTCCTACGAGCAGTACTTC
TRBV4-3,.,TRBJ2-7,TRBD2,CASSQGLAYEQYF,TGCGCCAGCAGCCAGGGACTAGCCTACGAGCAGTACTTC
TRBV20-1,.,TRBJ2-1,.,CSATGGEQFF,TGCAGTGCGACCGGGGGTGAGCAGTTCTTC
TRBV5-3,few,TRBJ2-7,.,CARSLDNSYEQYF,TGTGCCAGAAGCTTGGACAACTCCTACGAGCAGTACTTC
TRBV5-1,.,TRBJ1-6,.,CASNLDRAYNSPLHF,TGCGCCAGCAATTTGGACAGAGCCTATAATTCACCCCTCCACTTT
TRBV6-1,.,TRBJ2-5,.,CASSGLAPPRRETQYF,TGTGCCAGCAGTGGGCTAGCGCCTCCGCGACGGGAGACCCAGTACTTC
TRBV6-1,.,TRBJ2-3,.,CASRTGQFSTDTQYF,TGTGCCAGCAGGACAGGACAGTTTTCCACAGATACGCAGTATTTT
TRBV27,many,TRBJ1-1,TRBD1,CASSLSGGREAFF,TGTGCCAGCAGTTTATCAGGGGGCAGGGAAGCTTTCTTT
TRBV6-5,once,TRBJ2-2,.,CASRSTRANTGELFF,TGTGCCAGCAGGAGCACTAGGGCGAACACCGGGGAGCTGTTTTTT
TRBV7-2,.,TRBJ1-2,.,CASSFSRVNYGYTF,TGTGCCAGCAGCTTCAGCAGGGTTAACTATGGCTACACCTTC
TRBV7-9,.,TRBJ1-2,.,CASSFGVAGYGYTF,TGTGCCAGCAGCTTCGGGGTGGCGGGCTATGGCTACACCTTC
TRBV7-9,.,TRBJ2-1,TRBD1,CASSLGQGGWSSYNEQFF,TGTGCCAGCAGCTTGGGACAGGGGGGATGGAGCTCCTACAATGAGCAGTTCTTC
TRBV6-1,.,TRBJ1-5,.,CASNHRDQPQHF,TGTGCCAGCAACCACAGGGATCAGCCCCAGCATTTT
TRBV27,.,TRBJ2-3,TRBD2,CASSGVTSGRDTQYF,TGTGCCAGCAGTGGCGTGACTAGCGGTCGGGATACGCAGTATTTT
TRBV2,.,TRBJ2-2,.,CAGQSGAVNTGELFF,TGTGCCGGTCAGTCAGGGGCAGTGAACACCGGGGAGCTGTTTTTT
TRBV11-2,.,TRBJ2-7,TRBD1,CASSFSRGRSEQYF,TGTGCCAGCAGCTTTAGCAGGGGGCGAAGCGAGCAGTACTTC
TRBV13,.,TRBJ1-2,.,CASSLLYGGDGYTF,TGTGCCAGCAGCTTACTTTACGGGGGAGATGGCTACACCTTC
TRBV30,.,TRBJ1-2,TRBD1,CACVQGAWDGYTF,TGTGCCTGCGTACAGGGGGCATGGGACGGCTACACCTTC
TRBV5-4,.,TRBJ2-1,TRBD1,CASSAGGNEQLF,TGTGCCAGCAGCGCAGGGGGAAATGAGCAGCTCTTC
TRBV7-9,.,TRBJ2-3,TRBD2,CASSSGPGLASDTQYF,TGTGCCAGCAGCTCCGGACCCGGACTAGCGTCAGATACGCAGTATTTT
TRBV30,.,TRBJ1-1,.,CAWSVRLKNTEAFF,TGTGCCTGGAGTGTCCGACTGAAGAACACTGAAGCTTTCTTT
TRBV4-3,.,TRBJ2-7,.,CASSQDGDSLDEQYF,TGCGCCAGCAGCCAAGATGGCGACAGCCTGGACGAGCAGTACTTC
TRBV5-5,.,TRBJ1-5,.,CASSFIFYQGQPQHF,TGTGCCAGCAGCTTCATATTTTACCAGGGGCAGCCCCAGCATTTT
TRBV7-6,.,TRBJ2-5,TRBD1,CASSMGQQETQYF,TGTGCCAGCAGCATGGGACAGCAAGAGACCCAGTACTTC
TRBV27,.,TRBJ2-7,.,CASSFGGGDLKQYF,TGTGCCAGCAGTTTTGGAGGGGGCGACCTTAAGCAGTACTTC
TRBV28,.,TRBJ2-1,TRBD2,CASSLGRGDNEQFF,TGTGCCAGCAGTTTAGGGCGGGGGGACAATGAGCAGTTCTTC
TRBV9,.,TRBJ1-2,.,CASSPMMSPYGYTF,TGTGCCAGCAGCCCTATGATGAGCCCATATGGCTACACCTTC
TRBV7-2,.,TRBJ1-5,.,CASSLEGGAEQPQHF,TGTGCCAGCAGCTTAGAGGGGGGGGCCGAACAGCCCCAGCATTTT
TRBV25-1,.,TRBJ2-2,TRBD2,CASSEAGASTGELFF,TGTGCCAGCAGTGAGGCGGGAGCGAGCACCGGGGAGCTGTTTTTT
TRBV5-1,.,TRBJ2-7,.,CASSLAVGLEQYF,TGCGCCAGCAGCTTGGCAGTTGGACTCGAGCAGTACTTC
TRBV7-2,few,TRBJ1-4,.,CASSLSPGFLTNEKLFF,TGTGCCAGCAGCTTATCACCCGGGTTTCTAACTAATGAAAAACTGTTTTTT
TRBV4-1,.,TRBJ1-2,TRBD1,CASSQDGQAGYTF,TGCGCCAGCAGCCAAGACGGACAGGCCGGCTACACCTTC
TRBV5-6,.,TRBJ2-7,TRBD2,CASSLGGGYEQYF,TGTGCCAGCAGCTTGGGCGGGGGGTACGAGCAGTACTTC
TRBV7-3,.,TRBJ2-5,.,CASSQQSAGGGPGETQYF,TGTGCCAGCAGCCAGCAGTCTGCGGGCGGAGGGCCCGGGGAGACCCAGTACTTC
TRBV25-1,.,TRBJ2-1,.,CASDSGTSNNEQFF,TGTGCCAGCGACTCCGGGACAAGCAACAATGAGCAGTTCTTC
TRBV18,.,TRBJ2-1,TRBD2,CASSSTGGVYNEQFF,TGTGCCAGCTCATCGACGGGGGGGGTCTACAATGAGCAGTTCTTC
TRBV7-9,.,TRBJ2-1,.,CASSLVTRGGHEQFF,TGTGCCAGCAGCTTAGTTACTAGAGGCGGCCATGAGCAGTTCTTC
TRBV27,.,TRBJ2-7,TRBD1,CASSRPTRTGDYEQYF,TGTGCCAGCAGCCGCCCAACACGGACAGGGGATTACGAGCAGTACTTC
TRBV4-2,once,TRBJ2-7,.,CASSQDQLIGQGYEQYF,TGTGCCAGCAGCCAAGATCAACTAATTGGGCAGGGATATGAGCAGTACTTC
TRBV19,.,TRBJ2-7,.,CASSPPQTYEQYF,TGTGCCAGTAGCCCCCCGCAGACCTACGAGCAGTACTTC